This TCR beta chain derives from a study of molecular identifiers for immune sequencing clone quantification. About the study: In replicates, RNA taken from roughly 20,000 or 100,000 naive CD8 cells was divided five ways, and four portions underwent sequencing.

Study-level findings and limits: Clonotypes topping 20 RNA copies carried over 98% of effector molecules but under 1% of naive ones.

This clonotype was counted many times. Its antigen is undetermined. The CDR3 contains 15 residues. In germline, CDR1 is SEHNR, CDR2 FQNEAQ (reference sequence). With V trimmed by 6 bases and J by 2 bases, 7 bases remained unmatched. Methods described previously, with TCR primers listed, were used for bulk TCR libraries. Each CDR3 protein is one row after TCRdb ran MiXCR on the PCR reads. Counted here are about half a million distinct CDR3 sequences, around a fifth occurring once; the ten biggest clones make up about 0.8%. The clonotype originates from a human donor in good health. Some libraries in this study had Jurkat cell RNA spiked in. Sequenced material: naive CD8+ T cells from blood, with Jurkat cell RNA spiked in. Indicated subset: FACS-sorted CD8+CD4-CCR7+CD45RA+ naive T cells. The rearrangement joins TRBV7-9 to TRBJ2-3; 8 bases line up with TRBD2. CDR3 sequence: CASRSRGGLTDTQYF. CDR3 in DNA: TGTGCCAGCAGGTCCCGGGGGGGACTCACAGATACGCAGTATTTT.